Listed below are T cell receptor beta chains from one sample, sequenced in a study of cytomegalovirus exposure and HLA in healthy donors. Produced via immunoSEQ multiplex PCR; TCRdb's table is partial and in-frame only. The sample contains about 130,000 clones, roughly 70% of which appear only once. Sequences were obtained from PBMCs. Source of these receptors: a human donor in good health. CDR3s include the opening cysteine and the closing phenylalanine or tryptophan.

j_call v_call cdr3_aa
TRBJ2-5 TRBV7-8 CASSFRDQETQYF
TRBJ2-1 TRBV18 CASSPYFRTSEDEQFF
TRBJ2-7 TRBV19 CASRSRGLEEQYF
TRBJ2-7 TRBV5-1 CASSPGLAGGPRYF
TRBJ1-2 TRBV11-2 CASSFAWTINGYTF
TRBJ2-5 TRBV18 CASSPISAGETQYF
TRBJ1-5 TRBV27 CASSFRDSNQPQHF
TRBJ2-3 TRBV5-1 CASSSRIASTDTQYF
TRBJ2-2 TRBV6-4 CASSGDSSNTGELFF
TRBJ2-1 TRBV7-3 CASSSQSPSAGGSYNEQFF
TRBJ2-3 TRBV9 CASSASTDTQYF
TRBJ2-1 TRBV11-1 CASSLGAGGSYNEQFF
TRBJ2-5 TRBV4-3 CASSLGQDAGETQYF
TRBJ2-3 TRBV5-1 CASSRKGFDTQYF
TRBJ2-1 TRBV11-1 CASSFRTGEQFF
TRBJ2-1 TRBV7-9 CASSPRGGADEQFF
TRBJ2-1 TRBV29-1 CSVQRGGNYNEQFF
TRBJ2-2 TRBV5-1 CASSLSRVLWTGELFF
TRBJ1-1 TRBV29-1 CSVEEGGAGAFF
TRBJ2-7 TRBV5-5 CASSPEGREQYF
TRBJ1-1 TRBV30 CAWSVQGAPEAFF
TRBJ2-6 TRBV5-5 CASSSTQGGGSSGANVLTF
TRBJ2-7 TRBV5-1 CASSFGDRAPQGQYF
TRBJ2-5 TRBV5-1 CASSIAGETQYF
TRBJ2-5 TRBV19 CASSTQDRTFKETQYF
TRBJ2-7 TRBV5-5 CASSEQGAVIYEQYF
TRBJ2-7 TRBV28 CATREGANPNTYEQYF
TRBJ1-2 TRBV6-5 CASSEDGTSYGYTF
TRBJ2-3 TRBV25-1 CASSEYFTNGDTDTQYF
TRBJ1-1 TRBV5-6 CASSPGGGNTEAFF
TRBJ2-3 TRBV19 CASSTQSGRRSDTQYF
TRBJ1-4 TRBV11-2 CASSFGSSEKLFF
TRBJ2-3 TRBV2 CASSEATIGTQYF
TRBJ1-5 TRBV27 CASSPGHQNQPQHF
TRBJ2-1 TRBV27 CASTQGLAGAGYNEQFF
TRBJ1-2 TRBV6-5 CATGRGTTVLGYTF
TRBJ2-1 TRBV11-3 CASSLRLAEDNEQFF
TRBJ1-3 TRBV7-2 CASSIPSGTAGNTIYF
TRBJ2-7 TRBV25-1 CASSVTGLAAHEQYF
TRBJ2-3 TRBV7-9 CASSLSAWRQYF
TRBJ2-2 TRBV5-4 CASTLAGSTGELFF
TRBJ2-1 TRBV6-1 CASSEGVAGGFEQFF